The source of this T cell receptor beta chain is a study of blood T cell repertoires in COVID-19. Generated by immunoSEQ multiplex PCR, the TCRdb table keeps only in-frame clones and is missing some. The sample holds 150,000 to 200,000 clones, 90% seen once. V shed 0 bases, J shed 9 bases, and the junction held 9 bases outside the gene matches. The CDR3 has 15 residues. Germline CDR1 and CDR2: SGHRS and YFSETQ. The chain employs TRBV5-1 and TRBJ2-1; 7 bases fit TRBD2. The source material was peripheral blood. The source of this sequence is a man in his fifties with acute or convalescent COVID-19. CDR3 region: CASSLAGGRAGEQFF. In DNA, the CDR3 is TGCGCCAGCAGCTTGGCCGGTGGGAGGGCCGGTGAGCAGTTCTTC.